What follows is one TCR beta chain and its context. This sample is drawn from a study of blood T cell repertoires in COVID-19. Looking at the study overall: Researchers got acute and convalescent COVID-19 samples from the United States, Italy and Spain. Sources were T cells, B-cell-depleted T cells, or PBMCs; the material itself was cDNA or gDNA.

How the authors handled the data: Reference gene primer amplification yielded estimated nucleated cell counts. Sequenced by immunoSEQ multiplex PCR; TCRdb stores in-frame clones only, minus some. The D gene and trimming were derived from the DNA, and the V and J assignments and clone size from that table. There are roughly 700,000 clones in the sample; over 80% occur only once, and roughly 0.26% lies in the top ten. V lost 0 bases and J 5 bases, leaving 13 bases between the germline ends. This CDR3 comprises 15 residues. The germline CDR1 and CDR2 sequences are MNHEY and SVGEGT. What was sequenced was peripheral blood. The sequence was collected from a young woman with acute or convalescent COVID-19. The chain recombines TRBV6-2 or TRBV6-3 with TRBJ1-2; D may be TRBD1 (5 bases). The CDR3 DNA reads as TGTGCCAGCAGTTACTCGATGTCAGGGACTTATGGCTACACCTTC. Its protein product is CASSYSMSGTYGYTF.